This T cell receptor (beta chain) comes out of a study of shared clonotypes between healthy human individuals. Study at large: Aged 18 to 49, the donors were two women and a few men.

J lost 2 bases, V lost 2 bases, and 8 bases had no gene match. Per the germline V gene, CDR1 is MNHEY and CDR2 is SMNVEV (reference sequence). CDR3 length: 18 residues. Generated by immunoSEQ multiplex PCR, the TCRdb table keeps only in-frame clones and is missing some. The sample records roughly 500,000 clones, about 76% being singletons. Details on this clone: The sample has other DNA sequences that encode this CDR3 too.

The TCR originated in a middle-aged woman in good health. Some clones in this sample may be carry-over from other donors' samples. The genes are TRBV27 and TRBJ2-1, with 11 positions matching TRBD2. Sequenced: PBMCs. Here the CDR3 DNA reads TGTGCCAGCAGTTTACGGCTAGCGGGAGGATCTCCCTACAATGAGCAGTTCTTC. Encoded protein: CASSLRLAGGSPYNEQFF.